Listed here are 27 T cell receptor beta chains from one sample, sequenced in a study of low-dose radiotherapy and immunotherapy resistance in tumors. As for time point: after trial treatment. Treatment noted: LDRT plus nivolumab, ipilimumab, low-dose cyclophosphamide and aspirin (RACIN trial). Primers targeting TRAV and TRBV primed first-strand cDNA, covering alpha and beta chains. The authors ran about 18 PCR cycles to amplify TCRs with a constant-region primer and V-primer adapter. MiXCR was run by TCRdb on the reads, yielding one entry per CDR3 protein. Among about 30,000 distinct CDR3 sequences listed, 45% to 50% were seen once. The material was PBMCs, obtained after low-dose radiotherapy plus immunotherapy. The source of these receptors is a male donor with gallbladder cancer.

The V call is TRBV2, the J call TRBJ1-1; 7 bases match TRBD1. CDR1 and CDR2 (germline): SNHLY, FYNNEI. The V and J ends lost 6 bases and 4 bases, in that order; junction bases with no gene match: 11. CDR3 length: 15 amino acids. CDR3 DNA sequence: TGTGCCAGCAGAGCTGTGACAGGGCTTTTCACTGAAGCTTTCTTT. It specifies CASRAVTGLFTEAFF. Full variable domain (rest looked up from reference TRBV2 and TRBJ1-1): EPEVTQTPSHQVTQMGQEVILRCVPISNHLYFYWYRQILGQKVEFLVSFYNNEISEKSEIFDDQFSVERPDGSNFTLKIRSTKLEDSAMYFCASRAVTGLFTEAFFGQGTRLTVV.

Note on this clonotype: A read error is the likely source, as a far larger clone sits one nucleotide away. The rearrangement links TRBV2 to TRBJ2-2; 10 bases agree with TRBD2. CDR1 and CDR2 from the germline V gene are SNHLY and FYNNEI. This CDR3 is built from 16 residues. The CDR3 bases are TGTGCCGGCAGCGTAAAAGAGCGGGAGGGCCCCGGGGAGCTGTTTTTT. Its protein product is CAGSVKEREGPGELFF.

A word on this clonotype: A far larger clone is only one base removed, so a read error is likely. This chain uses TRBV10-2 with TRBJ2-1; TRBD2 is a possible D gene (5 bases). This CDR3 region has 14 residues. Trimming removed 6 bases from V and 9 bases from J, with 18 bases in between. The V gene's germline CDR1 is WSHSY and CDR2 SAAADI. The CDR3 loop is CASSPSLPGTEQFF. CDR3 in DNA: TGCGCCAGCAGCCCTAGCCTCCCGGGTACTGAGCAGTTCTTC.

This clonotype has only a few counts. V is TRBV20-1 and J is TRBJ2-7, with TRBD1 identical over 8 bases. CDR1 and CDR2 from the germline V gene are DFQATT and SNEGSKA (reference sequence). There are 13 residues in the CDR3. J was trimmed by 4 bases and V by 6 bases; bases with no gene match: 8. CDR3 amino acids: CSAEGTGDYEQYF. DNA for the CDR3: TGCAGTGCCGAAGGGACAGGAGATTACGAGCAGTACTTC.

This chain uses TRBV29-1 with TRBJ2-1; 14 nucleotides align to TRBD2. Trimming removed 6 bases from V and 1 base from J; junction bases left unmatched: 8. CDR3 length equals 17 residues. CDR1 and CDR2 from the germline V gene are SQVTM and ANQGSEA. CDR3 sequence: CSVAGTSGSRSYNEQFF. Written as DNA, the CDR3 is TGCAGCGTGGCCGGGACTAGCGGGAGTCGATCCTACAATGAGCAGTTCTTC.

The chain links TRBV5-1 to TRBJ2-3, with 9 bases that match TRBD1. The V and J ends lost 4 bases and 3 bases, in that order; junction bases with no gene match: 9. This CDR3 is 16 amino acids long. CDR1 is SGHRS, CDR2 YFSETQ, per germline. The CDR3 DNA follows: TGCGCCAGCAGCCCCCCGGGACAGGGAGTAACAGATACGCAGTATTTT. The encoded protein is CASSPPGQGVTDTQYF.

The chain links TRBV9 to TRBJ2-3; D gene ambiguous. Germline V gives CDR1 SGDLS, CDR2 YYNGEE. Trimming pared 0 bases from V and 0 bases from J, leaving 5 bases between. This CDR3 comprises 14 residues. The CDR3 DNA follows: TGTGCCAGCAGCGTAGGACCGAGCACAGATACGCAGTATTTT. Translated, it gives CASSVGPSTDTQYF.

This clonotype was counted once. The chain couples TRBV12-3 or TRBV12-4 to TRBJ1-6; tentative D call: TRBD1 (5 bases). The V and J ends lost 10 bases and 7 bases respectively, with 11 bases between them. This CDR3 has 12 amino acids. The CDR3: CATREGNSPLHF. CDR3 coding DNA: TGTGCCACCCGAGAGGGGAATTCACCCCTCCACTTT.

Many counts were recorded for this clonotype. This chain links TRBV5-1 with TRBJ2-3; D is unclear. V lost 4 bases and J lost 6, with 12 bases in between. The CDR3 runs 13 residues. Germline loops: CDR1 SGHRS, CDR2 YFSETQ. The CDR3: CASSRSLADTQYF. The DNA of the CDR3 is TGCGCCAGCAGCCGATCTCTCGCGGATACGCAGTATTTT.

The rearrangement joins TRBV5-1 to TRBJ2-7; 14 nucleotides line up with TRBD2. The CDR3 length is 16 residues. Trimming at V came to 1 base and at J to 4 bases, leaving 4 bases not matched to a gene. Germline V gives CDR1 SGHRS, CDR2 YFSETQ. The CDR3 DNA sequence: TGCGCCAGCAGCTTGACGACTAGCGGGAGGGGTTACGAGCAGTACTTC. Amino acids: CASSLTTSGRGYEQYF.

This clonotype was recorded a few times. A far larger clone differs by one base, so this is likely a read error. This rearrangement joins TRBV7-2 to TRBJ2-1; no reliable D call. Trimming left V 5 bases short and J 10 bases short, with 15 bases between. The CDR3 sequence is 13 residues long. Germline V gene data show CDR1 as SGHTA and CDR2 as FQGNSA. The CDR3 loop is CASSPQSGYEQFF. CDR3 in DNA: TGTGCCAGCAGCCCTCAGTCTGGGTACGAGCAGTTCTTC.

The sample holds many counts of this clonotype. The genes are TRBV5-1 and TRBJ1-6, with D unresolved. Germline lookup yields CDR1 SGHRS and CDR2 YFSETQ. The CDR3 has 14 amino acids. Trimming removed 2 bases at V and 6 bases at J, with 9 bases between. The CDR3 DNA follows: TGCGCCAGCAGCTTCGACCCAGCTAATTCACCCCTCCACTTT. This encodes CASSFDPANSPLHF.

The rearrangement joins TRBV5-4 to TRBJ2-1; 14 bases are shared with TRBD2. Losses at the gene ends were 4 bases for V and 0 bases for J; bases not matched to a gene: 9. The CDR3 sequence is 19 residues long. Germline-derived CDR1 and CDR2 are SGHNT and YYREEE (reference sequence). For the CDR3, the DNA is TGTGCCAGCAGCGGGGGGACTAGCGGGAGCCTGAGCTCCTACAATGAGCAGTTCTTC. This encodes CASSGGTSGSLSSYNEQFF. Full variable domain (rest looked up from reference TRBV5-4 and TRBJ2-1): ETGVTQSPTHLIKTRGQQVTLRCSSQSGHNTVSWYQQALGQGPQFIFQYYREEENGRGNFPPRFSGLQFPNYSSELNVNALELDDSALYLCASSGGTSGSLSSYNEQFFGPGTRLTVL.

This clonotype appeared a few times. V usage is TRBV12-3 or TRBV12-4 and J usage is TRBJ2-3; no reliable D call. Trimming removed 2 bases at V and 3 bases at J, with 3 bases between. The CDR3 length is 12 residues. Here the CDR3 DNA reads TGTGCCAGCAGTTTATCTACAGATACGCAGTATTTT. It specifies CASSLSTDTQYF.

To note about this clonotype: The conserved closing phenylalanine or tryptophan is absent in this CDR3, likely reflecting a read error. This chain links TRBV28 with TRBJ2-3, with 9 bases that match TRBD2. Losses at the gene ends were 3 bases for V and 4 bases for J; bases not matched to a gene: 8. This CDR3 comprises 16 residues. CDR1 is MDHEN and CDR2 is SYDVKM in the germline V gene. In DNA form, the CDR3 reads TGTGCCAGCAGTTTCTGGGCTAGCGGGACGGCAGATACGCAGTATCTT. Protein: CASSFWASGTADTQYL.

This clonotype was found many times. The chain carries TRBV10-1 and TRBJ2-7, with 9 positions matching TRBD1. The V gene's germline CDR1 is WNHNN and CDR2 SYGVQD (reference sequence). The CDR3 totals 15 residues. With V trimmed by 3 bases and J by 5 bases, 8 bases remained unmatched. The CDR3 nucleotides read TGCGCCAGCAGTGAAACCGGGACAGGGCGCCACGAGCAGTACTTC. It translates to CASSETGTGRHEQYF.

This clonotype counts as medium-sized. V is TRBV12-3 or TRBV12-4 and J is TRBJ2-3; the match to TRBD2 covers 11 bases. After removal of 5 bases from V and 6 bases from J, the junction contained 4 bases not matched to a gene. The CDR3 loop spans 14 amino acids. In DNA form, the CDR3 reads TGTGCCAGCAGTAAGACTAGCGGGAAGGATACGCAGTATTTT. Amino acid sequence: CASSKTSGKDTQYF.

This clonotype was seen a single time. The chain uses TRBV7-4 and TRBJ1-2; 7 bases are a match to TRBD1. CDR1 SGHVT and CDR2 SQSDAQ come from the germline V gene. The V segment lost 6 bases and the J segment 7 bases; nucleotides outside the gene matches: 8. CDR3 length equals 13 residues. The chain's CDR3 is CASSHNRGPGYTF. The CDR3 bases are TGTGCCAGCAGTCATAACAGGGGACCTGGCTACACCTTC.

The genes are TRBV7-2 and TRBJ2-7; perhaps TRBD1 as D (6 bases). Trimming shortened V by 5 bases and J by 0 bases, and 17 bases separated the two germline ends. The CDR3 has 16 amino acids. The germline V gene has CDR1 SGHTA and CDR2 FQGNSA. In DNA, the CDR3 is TGTGCCAGCAGCCTTCCGGGACAAGCTGGCTCCTACGAGCAGTACTTC. Translation: CASSLPGQAGSYEQYF.

This clonotype is medium-sized in the sample. This chain uses TRBV6-2 or TRBV6-3 with TRBJ2-5, with TRBD2 identical over 12 bases. There are 16 residues in the CDR3. In germline, CDR1 is MNHEY, CDR2 SVGEGT. V gave up 8 bases and J gave up 5 bases; unmatched junction bases: 12. CDR3 amino acids: CASSVLAGGLQETQYF. Here the CDR3 DNA reads TGTGCCAGCTCCGTACTAGCGGGAGGCCTTCAGGAGACCCAGTACTTC.

This clonotype has more than one count but fewer than ten. This chain joins TRBV24-1 and TRBJ2-7; 8 bases line up with TRBD1. Germline V gene sequence: CDR1 KGHDR, CDR2 SFDVKD. After removal of 5 bases from V and 1 base from J, the junction contained 3 bases not matched to a gene. The CDR3 is made up of 14 amino acids. The CDR3 bases are TGTGCCACCAGTGGGACAGGGAGTTCCTACGAGCAGTACTTC. Translation: CATSGTGSSYEQYF.

V usage is TRBV2 and J usage is TRBJ1-4; the D gene is possibly TRBD1 (6 bases). V was trimmed by 7 bases and J by 7 bases, leaving 22 bases between them. Germline assignment: CDR1 SNHLY and CDR2 FYNNEI. There are 16 residues in the CDR3. The CDR3 loop reads CASTPSSGAVPEKLFF. Here the CDR3 DNA reads TGTGCCAGCACCCCTTCCTCAGGGGCTGTACCTGAAAAACTGTTTTTT. The full variable domain, rest sourced from reference TRBV2 and TRBJ1-4, is EPEVTQTPSHQVTQMGQEVILRCVPISNHLYFYWYRQILGQKVEFLVSFYNNEISEKSEIFDDQFSVERPDGSNFTLKIRSTKLEDSAMYFCASTPSSGAVPEKLFFGSGTQLSVL.

The chain employs TRBV28 and TRBJ2-2, with 8 bases that match TRBD2. CDR1 is MDHEN, CDR2 SYDVKM, per germline. J gave up 0 bases and V 5 bases, and 2 bases lay outside the gene matches. This CDR3 region has 15 residues. Written as DNA, the CDR3 is TGTGCCAGCAGTCAGGGACTAGCGAACACCGGGGAGCTGTTTTTT. Protein sequence: CASSQGLANTGELFF.

This clonotype has at least ten counts. The CDR3 DNA reads TGTGCCAGCAGTGAAACGGGGGACACCGGGGAGCTGTTTTTT. Amino acid sequence: CASSETGDTGELFF. The rearrangement uses TRBV25-1 and TRBJ2-2; a weak D match, TRBD2 (6 bases). The V end lost 2 bases, the J end lost 3 bases, and 7 bases lay between the germline ends. The CDR3 has 14 amino acids. The germline V gene has CDR1 MGHDK and CDR2 SYGVNS.

The V and J genes are TRBV5-1 and TRBJ2-1; the D gene is possibly TRBD2 (6 bases). V lost 0 bases and J 2 bases, leaving 9 bases between the germline ends. The CDR3 is made up of 15 amino acids. CDR1 is SGHRS and CDR2 is YFSETQ in the germline V gene. The DNA of the CDR3 is TGCGCCAGCAGCTTGGCCGCGGGACCCTACAATGAGCAGTTCTTC. It encodes CASSLAAGPYNEQFF.

J is TRBJ2-1 and V is TRBV29-1; 8 positions agree with TRBD1. With 4 bases clipped from V and 8 bases from J, the junction kept 7 bases outside the gene matches. Germline V gene data show CDR1 as SQVTM and CDR2 as ANQGSEA. The CDR3 runs 13 residues. The chain's CDR3 is CSVVWTGRYEQFF. CDR3 DNA: TGCAGCGTTGTCTGGACAGGGAGGTATGAGCAGTTCTTC.

This clonotype is categorized as medium-sized. Here the CDR3 reads CASSTGSVRNGYTF. The CDR3 bases are TGTGCCAGCAGCACTGGGTCGGTGAGAAATGGCTACACCTTC. This rearrangement joins TRBV12-3 or TRBV12-4 to TRBJ1-2, with D unresolved. The CDR3 extends over 14 amino acids. The ends were cut back, 6 bases at V and 6 bases at J, with 17 bases in the middle.